This T cell receptor beta chain originates from a study of monozygotic twins with cystic fibrosis. General study points: Median Simpson clonality of approximately 0.0091 suggested naive T cells predominated. J usage was most co-twin-similar in 8 of 16 pairs, V in 13.

Clones were read by immunoSEQ multiplex PCR, and TCRdb kept only the in-frame ones, dropping some. This sample has 14,000 or so clones, with 80% to 90% found just once. Concerning this clone: What it binds is not known.

The germline V gene has CDR1 ENHRY and CDR2 SYGVKD. V trimming: 6 bases; J trimming: 0 bases; junction bases outside the gene matches: 2. The CDR3 totals 13 residues. The clonotype comes from a boy aged 10-17 years with cystic fibrosis. The V call is TRBV10-3, the J call TRBJ2-7; 7 bases match TRBD2. Source material: blood. The CDR3 spells CAIRTSYSYEQYF. In nucleotides, the CDR3 is TGTGCCATCAGGACTAGCTACTCCTACGAGCAGTACTTC.